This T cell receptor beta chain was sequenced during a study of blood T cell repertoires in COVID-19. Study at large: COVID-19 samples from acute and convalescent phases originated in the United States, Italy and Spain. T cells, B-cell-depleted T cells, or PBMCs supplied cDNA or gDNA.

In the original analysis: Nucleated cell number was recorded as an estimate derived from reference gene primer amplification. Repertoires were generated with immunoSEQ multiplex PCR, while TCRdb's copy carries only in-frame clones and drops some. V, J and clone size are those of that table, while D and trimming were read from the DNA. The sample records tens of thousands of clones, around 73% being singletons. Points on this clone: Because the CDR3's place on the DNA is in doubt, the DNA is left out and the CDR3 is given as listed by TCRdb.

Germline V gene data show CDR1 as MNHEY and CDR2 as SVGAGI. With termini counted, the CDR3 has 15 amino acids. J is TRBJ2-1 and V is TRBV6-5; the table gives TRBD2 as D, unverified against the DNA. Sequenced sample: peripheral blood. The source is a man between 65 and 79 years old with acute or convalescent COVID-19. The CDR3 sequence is CASSSSTSRDNEQFF.